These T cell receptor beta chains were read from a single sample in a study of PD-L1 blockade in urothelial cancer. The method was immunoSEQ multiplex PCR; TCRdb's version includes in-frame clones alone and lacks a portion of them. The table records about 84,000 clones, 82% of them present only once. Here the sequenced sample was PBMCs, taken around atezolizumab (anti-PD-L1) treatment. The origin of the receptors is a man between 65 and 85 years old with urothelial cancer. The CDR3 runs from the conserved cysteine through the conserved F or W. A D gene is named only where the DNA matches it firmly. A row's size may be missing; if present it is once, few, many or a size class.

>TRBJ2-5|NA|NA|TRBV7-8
CASSLIGTQYF
TGTGCCAGCAGCTTAATCGGGACCCAGTACTTC
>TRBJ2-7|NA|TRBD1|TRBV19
CASSGTGGYEQYF
TGTGCCAGTAGCGGGACAGGGGGCTACGAGCAGTACTTC
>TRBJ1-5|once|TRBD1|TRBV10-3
CAISERTGGGQPQHF
TGTGCCATCAGTGAACGGACAGGGGGCGGTCAGCCCCAGCATTTT
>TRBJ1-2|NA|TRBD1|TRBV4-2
CASSQVSQGDYGYTF
TGTGCCAGCAGCCAAGTTTCACAGGGGGACTATGGCTACACCTTC
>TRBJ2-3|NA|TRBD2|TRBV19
CASSNSGSWTDTQYF
TGTGCCAGTAGTAATAGCGGGAGTTGGACAGATACGCAGTATTTT
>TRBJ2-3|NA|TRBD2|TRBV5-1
CASRGTSGPTDTQYF
TGCGCCAGCAGAGGGACTAGCGGTCCAACAGATACGCAGTATTTT
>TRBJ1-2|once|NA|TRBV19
CASSPHPQQAERYGYTF
TGTGCCAGTAGCCCGCACCCCCAACAGGCGGAGCGCTATGGCTACACCTTC
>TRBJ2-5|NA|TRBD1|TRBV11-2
CASSLTGGQETQYF
TGTGCCAGCAGCCTGACAGGGGGGCAGGAGACCCAGTACTTC
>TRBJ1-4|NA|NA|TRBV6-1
CASSVRENEKLFF
TGTGCCAGCAGTGTGAGAGAGAATGAAAAACTGTTTTTT
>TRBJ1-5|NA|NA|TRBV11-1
CASSLGRGRDQPQHF
TGTGCCAGCTCCTTGGGAAGGGGAAGGGATCAGCCCCAGCATTTT
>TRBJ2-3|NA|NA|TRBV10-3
CAIGQSTDTQYF
TGTGCCATAGGACAGAGCACAGATACGCAGTATTTT
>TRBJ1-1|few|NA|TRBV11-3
CASSRRQNTEAFF
TGTGCCAGCAGTCGTAGACAGAACACTGAAGCTTTCTTT
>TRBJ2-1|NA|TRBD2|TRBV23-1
CASSQSGLGHEQFF
TGCGCCAGCAGTCAATCGGGACTAGGCCATGAGCAGTTCTTC
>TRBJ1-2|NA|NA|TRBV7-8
CASSLSGLGYGYTF
TGTGCCAGCAGCTTATCGGGGTTGGGTTATGGCTACACCTTC
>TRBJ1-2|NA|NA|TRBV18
CASSPAQTGTTTYGYTF
TGTGCCAGCTCACCAGCTCAGACGGGAACTACTACTTATGGCTACACCTTC
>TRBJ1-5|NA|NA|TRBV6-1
CASSEPAQVRNQPQHF
TGTGCCAGCAGTGAACCTGCACAGGTTAGGAATCAGCCCCAGCATTTT
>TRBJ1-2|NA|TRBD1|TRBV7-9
CASSNRTGGRIRYGYTF
TGTGCCAGCAGCAATCGGACAGGGGGCCGAATACGTTATGGCTACACCTTC
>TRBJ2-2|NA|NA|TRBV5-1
CASSFGGDTGELFF
TGCGCCAGCAGCTTCGGCGGGGACACCGGGGAGCTGTTTTTT
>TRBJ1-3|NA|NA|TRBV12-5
CASGPRDKSENTIYF
TGTGCTAGTGGCCCCCGGGACAAATCGGAAAACACCATATATTTT
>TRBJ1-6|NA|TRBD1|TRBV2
CASSFGQGARNSPLHF
TGTGCCAGCAGTTTCGGACAGGGGGCGCGTAATTCACCCCTCCACTTT
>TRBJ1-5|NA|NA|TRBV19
CASTLRGQPGNQPQHF
TGTGCCAGTACCCTAAGAGGGCAGCCTGGAAATCAGCCCCAGCATTTT
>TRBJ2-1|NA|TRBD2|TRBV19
CASSVAGVGNEQFF
TGTGCCAGTAGTGTAGCGGGAGTGGGGAATGAGCAGTTCTTC
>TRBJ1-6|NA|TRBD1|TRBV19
CASSPQQGENSPLHF
TGTGCCAGTAGTCCTCAACAGGGGGAGAATTCACCCCTCCACTTT
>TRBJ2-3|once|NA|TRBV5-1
CASRRTAQADTQYF
TGCGCCAGCAGACGGACAGCCCAAGCAGATACGCAGTATTTT
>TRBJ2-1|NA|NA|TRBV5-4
CASTPRQGRYNEQFF
TGTGCCAGCACCCCACGGCAGGGGCGTTACAATGAGCAGTTCTTC
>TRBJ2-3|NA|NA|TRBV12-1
CASSTPTSGNTDTQYF
TGTGCCAGCAGCACCCCGACTAGCGGAAACACAGATACGCAGTATTTT
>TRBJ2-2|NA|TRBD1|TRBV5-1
CASRTTGLNTGELFF
TGCGCCAGCAGAACGACAGGGCTGAACACCGGGGAGCTGTTTTTT
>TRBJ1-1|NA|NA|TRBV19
CASSIPGVTNTEAFF
TGTGCCAGTAGTATCCCCGGGGTGACGAACACTGAAGCTTTCTTT
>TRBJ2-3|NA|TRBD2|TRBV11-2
CASSLDHGEGLRVDTQYF
TGTGCCAGCAGCTTAGATCATGGGGAGGGCCTTAGAGTGGATACGCAGTATTTT
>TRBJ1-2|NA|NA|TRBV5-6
CASSVGEINYGYTF
TGTGCCAGCAGTGTCGGGGAGATTAACTATGGCTACACCTTC
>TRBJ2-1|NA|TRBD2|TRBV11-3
CASSLAGTSLEGNEQFF
TGTGCCAGCAGCTTAGCCGGGACTAGCCTTGAGGGGAATGAGCAGTTCTTC
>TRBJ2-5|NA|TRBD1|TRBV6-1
CASSRTGAGETQYF
TGTGCCAGCAGTCGGACAGGGGCAGGGGAGACCCAGTACTTC
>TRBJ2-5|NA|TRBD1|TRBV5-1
CASSRDSPDQETQYF
TGCGCCAGCAGCAGGGACAGTCCCGACCAAGAGACCCAGTACTTC
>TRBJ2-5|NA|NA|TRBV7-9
CASSAMGLQETQYF
TGTGCCAGCAGCGCCATGGGACTTCAAGAGACCCAGTACTTC
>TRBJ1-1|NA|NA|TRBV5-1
CASRPQWFLVRVIEAFF
TGCGCCAGCAGACCTCAGTGGTTCCTCGTGAGGGTAATTGAAGCTTTCTTT
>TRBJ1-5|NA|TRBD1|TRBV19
CASSSPGQGRGRNQPQHF
TGTGCCAGTAGCTCTCCGGGACAGGGGAGAGGGAGGAATCAGCCCCAGCATTTT
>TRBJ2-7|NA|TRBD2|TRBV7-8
CASSLAEAGGQEQYF
TGTGCCAGCAGCTTAGCTGAAGCGGGAGGGCAGGAGCAGTACTTC
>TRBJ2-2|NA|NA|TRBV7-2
CASRKDNLNTGELFF
TGTGCCAGCAGAAAGGACAACCTGAACACCGGGGAGCTGTTTTTT
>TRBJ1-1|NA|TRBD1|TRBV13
CASSSGTGESRAFF
TGTGCCAGCAGCTCCGGGACAGGGGAGAGTAGGGCTTTCTTT
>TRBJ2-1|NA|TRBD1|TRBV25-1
CASAGQGVYNEQFF
TGTGCCAGCGCAGGACAGGGGGTCTACAATGAGCAGTTCTTC
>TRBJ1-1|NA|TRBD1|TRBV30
CAWGDRGRNTEAFF
TGTGCCTGGGGGGACAGGGGTCGGAACACTGAAGCTTTCTTT
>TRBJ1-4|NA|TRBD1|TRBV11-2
CASSPSGTGVEKLFF
TGTGCCAGCAGCCCGTCCGGGACAGGGGTAGAAAAACTGTTTTTT
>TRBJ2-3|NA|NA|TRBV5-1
CASSLRRRLTDTQYF
TGCGCCAGCAGCTTGCGGCGGCGCCTCACAGATACGCAGTATTTT
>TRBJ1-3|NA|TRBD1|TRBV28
CASSLPGTGGNTIYF
TGTGCCAGCAGTTTACCGGGGACAGGTGGAAACACCATATATTTT
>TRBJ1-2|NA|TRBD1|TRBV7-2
CASSLTGGQGYTF
TGTGCCAGCAGCCTGACAGGGGGCCAGGGCTACACCTTC